This note documents a single TCR beta chain sequence. This clonotype was seen a single time. Its antigen is still unknown. Base qualities were left out, and no much larger clone turns up one base away. One read alone is a weak basis. Receptors were amplified or captured by PCR. At the Johns Hopkins FTIC core, DNA from the cultured CD4+ T cells underwent TCR sequencing with the Oncomine TCR Beta short-read assay. The QIAamp micro DNA kit was used to extract genomic DNA from the cultured CD4+ T cells. Oncomine TCR Beta libraries made from cultured CD4+ T cells were pooled using unique dual indexes and sequenced on an Illumina iSeq 100. As for how the authors treated the data: Non-productive sequences were removed, and CDR3s that did not start with C, did not end with F or W, or were shorter than 7 amino acids were discarded. Antigen-specific clonotypes were identified using the MANAFEST web application through comparison of peptide-stimulated wells with reference and other culture wells. An FDR below 0.05, an odds ratio above 5, and a productive frequency above 0.1% in at least two of three replicate wells were required for clones to be considered positive. A clonotype counted as cross-reactive if it showed significant expansion both in the SARS-CoV-2 spike wells and in at least one common cold coronavirus spike condition. CDR3 homology was assessed with Levenshtein distances (stringdist) and unrooted phylogenetic trees (ape) in R version 3.6.1. The raw public data were reprocessed by TCRdb itself: fastp quality trimming at Q25, MiXCR clonotype calling, in-frame beta chains only. Rows merge per CDR3 protein into single entries with the most common DNA and genes. TCRdb's processing, not the authors', yielded these V and J calls. A total of about 12,000 distinct CDR3 sequences appear in this sample, about 61% of them only once. The ten largest account for less than 15% of the sample.

The sample's treatment or condition label, decoded: roughly 10-day PBMC culture with coronavirus spike peptide pools or control peptides (ViraFEST assay). To expand antigen-specific T cells with peptide pools and then pick out the expanded clonotypes through TCR sequencing, the study relied on the ViraFEST assay. The convalescent patients' positive SARS-CoV-2 PCR tests fell between March and December 2020, which was before the Alpha, Beta and Delta variants emerged in the United States. PBMCs were cultured at around 2.2 million per well in IMDM supplemented with 5% human AB serum and 9 to 10 IU/ml IL-2, with 9.5 to 10 ug/ml peptide pools added. Half of the culture medium was replaced with fresh IL-2-containing medium on days 3 and 7. After 10 days of culture, CD4+ T cells were isolated by negative selection using the EasySep CD4+ T cell isolation kit. Ficoll-Paque Plus gradient centrifugation was used to isolate PBMCs from whole blood, and the isolated PBMCs were then either used fresh or cryopreserved at -140C. Culture conditions were generally each tested in triplicate wells.

Via the germline V gene (reference sequence), CDR1 is WNHNN and CDR2 SYGVQD. The CDR3 goes from the cysteine to the phenylalanine over 14 residues. Only CDR3 DNA is held: 42 bases, read in frame from base 1. Trimming at the junction amounts to 5 bases on V and 2 bases on J, and the germline ends lie 11 bases apart. This specimen belongs to a study of vaccination and CD4 T cells after COVID-19 (dated by TCRdb to about 2022). Concerning the study at large: Convalescent patients had a positive SARS-CoV-2 result on nasal swab PCR, and of these patients, several had mild disease and one had severe disease. The convalescent cohort comprised six males and four females, including two Hispanic individuals, seven Caucasians, two Asians and one multiracial person. Participants got two doses of the Pfizer-BioNTech BNT162b2 vaccine (n=8) or two doses of the Moderna mRNA-1273 vaccine (n=2). Post-COVID blood samples were collected from convalescent patients a median of around 100 days after diagnosis, with a range of roughly 30 to 170 days. The time from the second vaccine dose to post-vaccine blood sampling had a median of roughly 70 days and ranged from about 12 to 250 days. Culture stimuli were overlapping spike peptide pools from SARS-CoV-2 and from the common cold coronaviruses HCoV-NL63, HCoV-OC43 and HCoV-229E. In control cultures, a CEFX viral epitope pool was used as positive control, an HIV-1 Nef peptide pool was used as negative control, or no peptide was added. In more than eight COVID-19 convalescent patients and a handful of infection-naive healthy vaccine recipients, researchers compared the spike-specific CD4+ TCR repertoire from before mRNA vaccination with the repertoire from after. The research as a whole found: Relatively few convalescent patients were included in the study, and early timepoints after natural infection were not analyzed. In convalescent patients, a median about 86% of post-vaccine SARS-CoV-2-reactive clones were detected only after vaccination, and vaccine-specific priming was suggested by this finding. The median number of SARS-CoV-2-reactive clonotypes rose from around 22 after infection to 38 after vaccination, but the change was not significant. Of the vaccine-specific clones found in convalescent patients, nearly all (304 of 307) were mono-reactive for SARS-CoV-2 spike instead of being cross-reactive with common cold coronaviruses.

Sequencing used CD4+ T cells from blood, cultured in vitro. Here the chain combines TRBV10-1 and TRBJ2-3; the D region possibly corresponds to TRBD2 (5 bases align). This receptor was taken from a human donor who had recovered from COVID-19. At the DNA level, the sequence is TGCGCCAGCAGTTTGACTCGGGACACAGATACGCAGTATTTT. Translated, this is CASSLTRDTDTQYF.